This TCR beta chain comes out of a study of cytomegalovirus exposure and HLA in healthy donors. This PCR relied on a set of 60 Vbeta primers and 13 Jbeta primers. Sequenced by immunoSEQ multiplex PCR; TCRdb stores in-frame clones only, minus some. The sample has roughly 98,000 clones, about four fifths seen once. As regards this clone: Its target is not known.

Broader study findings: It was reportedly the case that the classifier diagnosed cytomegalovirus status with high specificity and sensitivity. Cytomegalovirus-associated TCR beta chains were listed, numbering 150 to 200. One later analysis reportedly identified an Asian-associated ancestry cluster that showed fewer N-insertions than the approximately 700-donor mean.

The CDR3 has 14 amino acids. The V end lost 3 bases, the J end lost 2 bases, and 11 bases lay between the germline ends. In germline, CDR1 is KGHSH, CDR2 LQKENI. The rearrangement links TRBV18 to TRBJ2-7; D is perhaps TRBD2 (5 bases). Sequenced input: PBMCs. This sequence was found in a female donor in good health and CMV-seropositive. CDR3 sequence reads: CASSPGTGTYEQYF. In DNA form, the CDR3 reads TGTGCCAGCTCACCCGGTACCGGGACCTACGAGCAGTACTTC.